This is a list of T cell receptor beta chains from one sample in a study of identical twins. From the 5' RACE reads, TCRdb called clonotypes with MiXCR, one entry per CDR3 protein. The data show around 280,000 distinct CDR3 sequences, about 8.3% seen once. This sample also appeared in a second study, on yellow fever vaccine responses in identical twins.

The material sequenced was memory (CD45RO+) T cells sorted from blood. The receptors here all came from a woman aged 18 to 35 in good health. The conserved cysteine and the conserved F or W are not part of the CDR3 here.

ASSVYVGPNTEAF TRBJ1-1 TRBV9
ASSPSGTNYREQY TRBJ2-7 TRBV7-3
ATSRDFSGIGAKNIQY TRBJ2-4 TRBV15
ASSQVGLGVDTQY TRBJ2-3 TRBV4-2
ASRLGRNTEAF TRBJ1-1 TRBV28
ASRQGGTGELF TRBJ2-2 TRBV7-6
ASSESGTGANVLT TRBJ2-6 TRBV2
ASSQNPGLAGDTQY TRBJ2-3 TRBV7-4
ASTILAGGRNEQF TRBJ2-1 TRBV28
ASSRSGTGVPGQLF TRBJ1-4 TRBV4-1